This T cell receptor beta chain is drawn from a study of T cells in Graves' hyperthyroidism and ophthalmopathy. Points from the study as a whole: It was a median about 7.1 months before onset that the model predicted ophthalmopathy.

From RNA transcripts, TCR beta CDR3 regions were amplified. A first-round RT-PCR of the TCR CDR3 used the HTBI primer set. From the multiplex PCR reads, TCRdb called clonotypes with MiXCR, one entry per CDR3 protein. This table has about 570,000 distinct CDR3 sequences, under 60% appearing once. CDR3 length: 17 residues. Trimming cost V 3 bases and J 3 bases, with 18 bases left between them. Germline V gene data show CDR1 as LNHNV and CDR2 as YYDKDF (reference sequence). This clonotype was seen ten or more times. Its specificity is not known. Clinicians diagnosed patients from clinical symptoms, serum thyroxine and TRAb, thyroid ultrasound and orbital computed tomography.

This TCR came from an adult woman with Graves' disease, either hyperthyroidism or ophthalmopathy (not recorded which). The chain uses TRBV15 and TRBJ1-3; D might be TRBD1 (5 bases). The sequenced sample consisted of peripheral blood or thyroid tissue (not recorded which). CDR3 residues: CATSSGLLGAYGNTIYF. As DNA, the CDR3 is TGTGCCACCAGCAGTGGACTACTAGGGGCGTATGGAAACACCATATATTTT.